This T cell receptor beta chain was profiled in a study of beta chain features in type 1 diabetes. Study-level results: Sampled from patients, naive, central memory and Treg TCRB repertoires appeared more similar than those sampled from healthy donors. VDJ junctions from type 1 diabetes patients carried fewer insertions and larger deletions.

CDR1 is GTSNPN, CDR2 SVGIG, per germline (reference sequence). CDR3 length: 13 amino acids. The table lists this clone with a few counts. Its target is unknown. An end of the junction does not agree with germline; a read error may underlie this. As every portion of the isolated RNA was reverse transcribed, the sequencing read expressed TCRB transcripts. Sequencing used immunoSEQ multiplex PCR; TCRdb keeps in-frame clones, though not all of them. In the table there are 200,000 to 250,000 clones, over 7.5% of which are singletons. The sequence was collected from a woman between 18 and 29 years old in good health. The specimen was naive CD4+ T cells from blood. The chain uses TRBV30 and TRBJ1-2; the D gene is possibly TRBD1 (5 bases). The CDR3 DNA is TGTGCCTGGAGTGTGGTGGGGCAGGGCCACACAGACTTC. This encodes CAWSVVGQGHTDF.